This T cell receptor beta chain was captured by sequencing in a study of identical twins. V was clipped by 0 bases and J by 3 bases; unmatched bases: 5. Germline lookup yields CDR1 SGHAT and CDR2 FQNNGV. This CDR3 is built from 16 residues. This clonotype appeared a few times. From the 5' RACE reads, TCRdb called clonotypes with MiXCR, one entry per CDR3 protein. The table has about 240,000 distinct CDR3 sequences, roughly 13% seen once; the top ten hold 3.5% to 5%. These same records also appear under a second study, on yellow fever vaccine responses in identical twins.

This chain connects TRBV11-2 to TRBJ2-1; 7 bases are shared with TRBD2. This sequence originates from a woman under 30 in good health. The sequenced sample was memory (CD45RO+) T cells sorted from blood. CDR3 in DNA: TGTGCCAGCAGCTTAGATAGCGGGTTCATCTACAATGAGCAGTTCTTC. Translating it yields CASSLDSGFIYNEQFF.